One T cell receptor beta chain is described in this entry. Its cognate antigen is unknown. These data originate in a study of identifying expanded T cells in peripheral blood. Germline-derived CDR1 and CDR2 are KGHSH and LQKENI. The CDR3 is made up of 18 amino acids. Trimming removed 0 bases from V and 4 bases from J; junction bases left unmatched: 11. Overall study results and limits: Technical replicates showed around 1.2 changed clones; about 2 weeks around 15; four weeks 19.

The table came from immunoSEQ multiplex PCR; TCRdb's copy has only in-frame clones and leaves some out. The sample lists about 53,000 clones, about 83% seen once, with around a sixth in the top ten. The chain joins TRBV18 to TRBJ2-5, with TRBD1 identical over 10 bases. The sequence came from a person aged 18 to 70 in good health. The specimen sequenced was blood. CDR3 region: CASSPPGQGNSRGETQYF. Written as DNA, the CDR3 is TGTGCCAGCTCACCACCGGGACAGGGGAATTCGAGAGGAGAGACCCAGTACTTC.